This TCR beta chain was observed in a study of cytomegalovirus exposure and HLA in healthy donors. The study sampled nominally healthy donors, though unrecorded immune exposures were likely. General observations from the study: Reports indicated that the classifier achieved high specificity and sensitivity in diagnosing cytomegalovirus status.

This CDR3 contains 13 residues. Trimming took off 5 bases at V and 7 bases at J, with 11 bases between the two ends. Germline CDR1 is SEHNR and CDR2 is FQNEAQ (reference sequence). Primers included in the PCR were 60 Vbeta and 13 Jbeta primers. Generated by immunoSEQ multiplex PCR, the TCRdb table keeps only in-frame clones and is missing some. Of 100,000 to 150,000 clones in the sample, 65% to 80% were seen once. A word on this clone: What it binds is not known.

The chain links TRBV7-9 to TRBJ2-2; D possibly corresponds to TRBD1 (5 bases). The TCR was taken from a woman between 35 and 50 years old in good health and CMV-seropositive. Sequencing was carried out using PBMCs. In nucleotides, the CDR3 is TGTGCCAGCAGCGGACATCTGCTCGGGGAGCTGTTTTTT. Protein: CASSGHLLGELFF.